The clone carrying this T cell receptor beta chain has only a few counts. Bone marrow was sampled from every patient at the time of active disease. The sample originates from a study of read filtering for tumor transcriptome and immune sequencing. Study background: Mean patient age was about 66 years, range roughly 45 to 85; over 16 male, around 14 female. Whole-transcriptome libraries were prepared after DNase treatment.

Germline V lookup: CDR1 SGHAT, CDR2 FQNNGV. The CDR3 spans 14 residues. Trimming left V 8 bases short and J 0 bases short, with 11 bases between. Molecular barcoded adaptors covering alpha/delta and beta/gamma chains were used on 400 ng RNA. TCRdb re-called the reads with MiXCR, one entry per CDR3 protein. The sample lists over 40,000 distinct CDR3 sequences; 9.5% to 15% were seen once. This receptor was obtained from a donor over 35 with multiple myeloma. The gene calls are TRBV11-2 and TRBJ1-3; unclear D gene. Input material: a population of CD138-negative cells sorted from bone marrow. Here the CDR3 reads CASGTSPSGNTIYF. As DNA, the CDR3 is TGTGCCAGCGGTACCTCACCCTCTGGAAACACCATATATTTT. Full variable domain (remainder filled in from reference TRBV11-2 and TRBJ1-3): EAGVAQSPRYKIIEKRQSVAFWCNPISGHATLYWYQQILGQGPKLLIQFQNNGVVDDSQLPKDRFSAERLKGVDSTLKIQPAKLEDSAVYLCASGTSPSGNTIYFGEGSWLTVV.